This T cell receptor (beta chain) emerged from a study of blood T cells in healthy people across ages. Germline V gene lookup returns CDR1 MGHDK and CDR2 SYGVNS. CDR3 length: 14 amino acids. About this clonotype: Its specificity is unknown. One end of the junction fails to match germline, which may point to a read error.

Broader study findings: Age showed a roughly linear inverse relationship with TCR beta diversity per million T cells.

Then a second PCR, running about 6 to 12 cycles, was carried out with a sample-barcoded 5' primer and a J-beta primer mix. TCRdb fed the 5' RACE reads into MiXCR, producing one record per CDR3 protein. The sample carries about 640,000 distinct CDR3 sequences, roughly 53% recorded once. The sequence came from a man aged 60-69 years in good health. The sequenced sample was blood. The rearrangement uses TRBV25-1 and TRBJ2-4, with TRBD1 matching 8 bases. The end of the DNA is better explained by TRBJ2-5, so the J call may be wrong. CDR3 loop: CASTDRVNHETQYF. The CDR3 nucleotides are TGTGCCAGCACGGACAGGGTGAACCACGAGACCCAGTACTTC.